The TCR beta chain described here comes from a study of T-cell reconstitution after alpha-beta-depleted transplantation in children. Study results and caveats: After one year, T-cell counts and TCRbeta diversity mostly came from new T cells. Several hundred rapidly expanded clones from non-depleted graft cells reportedly supplied alpha-beta T cells about two months post-transplant. Surviving recipient T cells and thymic progenitors produced the high day-60 TCRbeta diversity seen in some patients.

The V gene lost 4 bases and the J gene lost 1 base, with 17 bases spanning the gap. CDR1 and CDR2 (germline): LGHNA, YSLEER. The CDR3 is made up of 16 amino acids. Construction of the TCRbeta library involved unique molecular identifiers. TCRdb recomputed calls from the PCR reads with MiXCR, one row per CDR3 protein. The top ten hold over 2% of the sample, which has about 600,000 distinct CDR3 sequences, 10% to 15% seen once. In this sample, this clonotype turned up many times. Its target is not known. This sequence joins TRBV4-3 and TRBJ2-7; a weak D match, TRBD2 (7 bases). The specimen comprised PBMCs, mostly from graft donor cells, sampled 360 days after TCRalphabeta/CD19-depleted stem cell transplant. The source is a male patient aged 10 to 17 who had a stem cell transplant for acute myeloid leukemia, so the T cells may come from the graft donor. Here the CDR3 reads CASSRGPGGPSYEQYF. CDR3 DNA sequence: TGCGCCAGCAGCCGGGGGCCGGGAGGACCTTCCTACGAGCAGTACTTC.